This entry features one T cell receptor (beta chain) sequence. Using immunoSEQ multiplex PCR, the repertoire was profiled, and TCRdb retains in-frame clones only, with some absent. This sample has 150,000 or so clones; roughly nine tenths occur once, and the top ten carry 2.6%. The data stem from a study of T cell responses to AZD1222 COVID-19 vaccine. On the study more broadly: Second doses were pooled across both intervals (about 4 or about 12 weeks).

The receptor was isolated from an adult in good health. The specimen was peripheral blood, collected on day 0 of AZD1222 vaccination.

DNA of the CDR3: TGTGCCAGCAGTTACGAGACTGGTTCTGTAGGGGGCTACACCTTC. Translation: CASSYETGSVGGYTF. J is TRBJ1-2 and V is TRBV6-2 or TRBV6-3; D is unresolved. V was clipped by 2 bases and J by 8 bases, with 18 bases between them. The germline gives CDR1 MNHEY, CDR2 SVGEGT. The CDR3 consists of 15 residues.